This TCR beta chain was recovered during a study of T cells in tumors after PD-1 blockade. Overall study context: Patients had no prior checkpoint blockade, systemic immunosuppressants, or anti-cancer therapy within 4 weeks.

This table comes from immunoSEQ multiplex PCR, and its TCRdb copy is limited to in-frame clones, with some not included. This sample has about 3,700 clones, with roughly 64% found just once. Germline assignment: CDR1 MDHEN and CDR2 SYDVKM. Trimming left V 7 bases short and J 3 bases short, with 17 bases between. The CDR3 is 15 amino acids. This TCR derives from a human donor with basal cell carcinoma. The material was tumor tissue, obtained before anti-PD-1 treatment. The chain is built from TRBV28 and TRBJ2-3; D is uncertain. The CDR3 bases are TGTGCCAGCACCAACCGGGCCCTCGGAACAGATACGCAGTATTTT. It is translated as CASTNRALGTDTQYF.